This TCR beta chain was sequenced for a study of regulatory T cells in long-lasting Graves disease. Whole-study results and caveats: Among persistent patients, a larger number of public clonotypes were shared (2,741) than among newly diagnosed patients (roughly 970). The study found TRBV28, TRBJ1-2 and TRBJ2-5 favored in persistent disease.

The CDR3 runs to 17 residues. V was cut by 7 bases and J by 5 bases, with 26 bases left in between. Germline CDR1 WNHNN, CDR2 SYGVQD (reference sequence). This clonotype was recorded at least ten times. The antigen is unknown. CDR3 regions were amplified by Arm-PCR using iRepertoire HTBI primers to build TCR beta libraries. MiXCR, run by TCRdb on the multiplex PCR reads, gives a single entry per CDR3 protein. This sample carries 250,000 to 300,000 distinct CDR3 sequences, around a sixth of them seen once, and the ten largest clones take around 15%. Time point in this sample: newly diagnosed GD, antithyroid drugs for less than 3 months. Construction of the TCR library relied on RNA isolated from PBMCs. In addition, the sample was reused for a study of T cells in Graves' hyperthyroidism and ophthalmopathy.

Sequenced here: peripheral blood mononuclear cells (PBMCs), sampled at new diagnosis, from a patient treated with antithyroid drugs. This chain links TRBV10-1 with TRBJ1-1; no definite D call. The receptor's source is a woman in her thirties with Graves disease. This CDR3 is CASIQRRTSLWRTEAFF. CDR3 nucleotide sequence: TGCGCCAGCATTCAACGGCGGACGTCCCTCTGGAGGACTGAAGCTTTCTTT.